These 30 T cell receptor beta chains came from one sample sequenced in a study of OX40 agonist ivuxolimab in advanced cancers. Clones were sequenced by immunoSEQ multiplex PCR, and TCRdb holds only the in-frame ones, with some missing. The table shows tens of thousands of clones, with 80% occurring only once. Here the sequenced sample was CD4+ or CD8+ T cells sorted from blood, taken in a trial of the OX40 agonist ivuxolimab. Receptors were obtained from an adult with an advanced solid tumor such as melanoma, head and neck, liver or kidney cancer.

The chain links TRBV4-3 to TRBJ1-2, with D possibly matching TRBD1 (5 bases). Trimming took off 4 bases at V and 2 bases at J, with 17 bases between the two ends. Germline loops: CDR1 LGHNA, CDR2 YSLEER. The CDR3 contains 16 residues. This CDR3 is CASSLQVGAVNYGYTF. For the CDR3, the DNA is TGCGCCAGCAGCCTCCAAGTTGGGGCTGTCAACTATGGCTACACCTTC.

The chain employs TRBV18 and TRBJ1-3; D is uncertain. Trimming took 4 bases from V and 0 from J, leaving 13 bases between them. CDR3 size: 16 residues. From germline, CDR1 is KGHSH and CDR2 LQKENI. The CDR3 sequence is CASSLPGPVSGNTIYF. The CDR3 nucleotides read TGTGCCAGCTCACTTCCGGGCCCCGTCTCTGGAAACACCATATATTTT.

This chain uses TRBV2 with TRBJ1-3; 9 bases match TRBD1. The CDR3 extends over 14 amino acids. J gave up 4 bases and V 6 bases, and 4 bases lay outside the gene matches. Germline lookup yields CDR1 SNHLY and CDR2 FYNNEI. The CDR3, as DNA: TGTGCCAGCAGATCCGGGACAGGGGGAAACACCATATATTTT. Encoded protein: CASRSGTGGNTIYF.

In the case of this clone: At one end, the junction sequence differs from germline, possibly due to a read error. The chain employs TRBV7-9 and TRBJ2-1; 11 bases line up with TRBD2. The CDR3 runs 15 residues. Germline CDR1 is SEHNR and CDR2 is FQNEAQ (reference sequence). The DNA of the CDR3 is TGTGCCAGCAGCTTACGGGGGACTAGCGGCAATGGGCAGTTCTTC. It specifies CASSLRGTSGNGQFF.

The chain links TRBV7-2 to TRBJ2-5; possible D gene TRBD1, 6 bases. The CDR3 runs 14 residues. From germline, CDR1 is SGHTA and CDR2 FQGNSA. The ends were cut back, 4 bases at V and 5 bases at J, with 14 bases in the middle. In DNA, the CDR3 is TGTGCCAGCAGCTCGTTAACAGGGTGGGAGACCCAGTACTTC. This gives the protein CASSSLTGWETQYF.

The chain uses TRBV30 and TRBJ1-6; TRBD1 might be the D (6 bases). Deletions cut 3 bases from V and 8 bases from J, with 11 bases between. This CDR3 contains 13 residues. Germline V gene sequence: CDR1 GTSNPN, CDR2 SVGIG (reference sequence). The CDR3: CAWSLRGDSPLHF. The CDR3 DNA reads TGTGCCTGGAGCCTCAGGGGTGATTCACCCCTCCACTTT.

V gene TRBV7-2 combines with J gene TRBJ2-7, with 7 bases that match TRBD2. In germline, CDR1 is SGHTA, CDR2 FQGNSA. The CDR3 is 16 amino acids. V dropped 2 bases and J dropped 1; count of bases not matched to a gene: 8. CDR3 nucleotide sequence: TGTGCCAGCAGCTTACGGGGGAGGGTTAGGTCCTACGAGCAGTACTTC. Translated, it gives CASSLRGRVRSYEQYF. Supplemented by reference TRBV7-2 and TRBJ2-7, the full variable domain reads GAGVSQSPSNKVTEKGKDVELRCDPISGHTALYWYRQSLGQGLEFLIYFQGNSAPDKSGLPSDRFSAERTGGSVSTLTIQRTQQEDSAVYLCASSLRGRVRSYEQYFGPGTRLTVT.

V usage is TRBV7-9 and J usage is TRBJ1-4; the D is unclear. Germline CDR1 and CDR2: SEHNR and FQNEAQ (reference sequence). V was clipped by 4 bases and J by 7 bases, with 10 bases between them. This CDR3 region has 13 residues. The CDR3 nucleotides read TGTGCCAGCAGCTCGGACTACGCTGAAAAACTGTTTTTT. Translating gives CASSSDYAEKLFF.

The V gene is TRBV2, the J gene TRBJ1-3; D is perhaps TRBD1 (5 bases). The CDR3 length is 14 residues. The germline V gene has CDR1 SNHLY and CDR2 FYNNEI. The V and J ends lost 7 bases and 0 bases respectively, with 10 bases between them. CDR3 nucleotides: TGTGCCAGCAAAGGGACGGTCTCTGGAAACACCATATATTTT. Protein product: CASKGTVSGNTIYF.

CDR3: CASSVGLGLNYGYTF. For the CDR3, the DNA is TGTGCCAGCAGCGTAGGGCTGGGATTAAACTATGGCTACACCTTC. The V gene is TRBV9, the J gene TRBJ1-2; unclear D gene. The ends were cut back, 0 bases at V and 2 bases at J, with 11 bases in the middle. Germline V gene sequence: CDR1 SGDLS, CDR2 YYNGEE. This CDR3 region has 15 residues.

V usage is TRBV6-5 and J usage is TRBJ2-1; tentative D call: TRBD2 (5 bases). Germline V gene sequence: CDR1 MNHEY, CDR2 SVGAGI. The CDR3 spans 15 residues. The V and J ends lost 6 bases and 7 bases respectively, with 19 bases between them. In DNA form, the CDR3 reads TGTGCCAGCAGGGACCGGGCGGGCCTTTTTAATGAGCAGTTCTTC. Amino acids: CASRDRAGLFNEQFF.

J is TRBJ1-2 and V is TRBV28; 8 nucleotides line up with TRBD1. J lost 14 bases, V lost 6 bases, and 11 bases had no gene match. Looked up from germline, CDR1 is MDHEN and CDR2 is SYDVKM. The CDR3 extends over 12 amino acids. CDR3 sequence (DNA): TGTGCCAGCAGCGGGGACAGGACCAAGGCTACCTTC. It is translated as CASSGDRTKATF.

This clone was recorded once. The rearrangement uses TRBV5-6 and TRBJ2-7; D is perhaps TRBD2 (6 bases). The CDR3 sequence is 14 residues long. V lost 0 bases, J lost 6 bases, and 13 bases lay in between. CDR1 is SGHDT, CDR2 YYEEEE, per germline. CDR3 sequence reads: CASSLVEGLGEQYF. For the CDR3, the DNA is TGTGCCAGCAGCTTGGTGGAGGGCCTCGGCGAGCAGTACTTC.

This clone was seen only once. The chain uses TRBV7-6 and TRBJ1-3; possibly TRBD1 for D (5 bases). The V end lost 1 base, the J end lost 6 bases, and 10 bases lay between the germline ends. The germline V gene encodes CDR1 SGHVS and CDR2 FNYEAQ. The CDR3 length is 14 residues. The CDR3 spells CASSLDSGENTIYF. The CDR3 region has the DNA TGTGCCAGCAGCTTAGATTCGGGGGAAAACACCATATATTTT.

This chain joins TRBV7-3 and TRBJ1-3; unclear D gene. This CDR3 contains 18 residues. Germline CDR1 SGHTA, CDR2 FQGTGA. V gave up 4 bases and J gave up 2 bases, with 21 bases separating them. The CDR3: CASSSHSTAGLAGNTIYF. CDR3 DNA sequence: TGTGCCAGCAGCTCCCATAGTACGGCCGGCCTAGCTGGAAACACCATATATTTT.

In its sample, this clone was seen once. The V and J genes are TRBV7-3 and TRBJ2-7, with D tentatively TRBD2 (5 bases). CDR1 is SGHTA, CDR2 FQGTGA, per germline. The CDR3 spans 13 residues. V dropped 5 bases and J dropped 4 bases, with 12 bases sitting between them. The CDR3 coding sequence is TGTGCCAGCAGCGTAAATGAGGGTTACGAGCAGTACTTC. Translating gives CASSVNEGYEQYF. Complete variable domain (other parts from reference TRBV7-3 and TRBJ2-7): GAGVSQTPSNKVTEKGKYVELRCDPISGHTALYWYRQSLGQGPEFLIYFQGTGAADDSGLPNDRFFAVRPEGSVSTLKIQRTERGDSAVYLCASSVNEGYEQYFGPGTRLTVT.

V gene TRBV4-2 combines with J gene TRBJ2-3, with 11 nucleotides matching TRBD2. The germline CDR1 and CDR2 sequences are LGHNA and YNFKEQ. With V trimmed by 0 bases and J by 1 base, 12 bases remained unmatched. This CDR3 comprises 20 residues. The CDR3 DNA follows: TGTGCCAGCAGCCAAGATTGGGCTAGCGGGGGGTCCCTGGGCACAGATACGCAGTATTTT. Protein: CASSQDWASGGSLGTDTQYF.

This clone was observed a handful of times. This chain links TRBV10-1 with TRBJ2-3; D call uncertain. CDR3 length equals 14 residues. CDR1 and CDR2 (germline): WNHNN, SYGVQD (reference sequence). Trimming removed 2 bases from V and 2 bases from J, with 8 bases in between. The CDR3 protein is CASSEGATTDTQYF. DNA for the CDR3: TGCGCCAGCAGTGAGGGCGCCACCACAGATACGCAGTATTTT.

The CDR3 DNA sequence: TGTGCCAGCACCGGGCGCGGCCTCACAGATACGCAGTATTTT. The encoded protein is CASTGRGLTDTQYF. The rearrangement uses TRBV6-1 and TRBJ2-3, with unresolved D. Germline-derived CDR1 and CDR2 are MNHNS and SASEGT. V gave up 7 bases and J gave up 2 bases, with 13 bases separating them. The CDR3 totals 14 residues.

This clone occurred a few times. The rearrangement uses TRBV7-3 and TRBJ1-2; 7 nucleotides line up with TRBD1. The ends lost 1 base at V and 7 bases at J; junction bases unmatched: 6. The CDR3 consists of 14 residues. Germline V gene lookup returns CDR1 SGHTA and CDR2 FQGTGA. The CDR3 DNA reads TGTGCCAGCAGCTTAAAGGAGGGGGCTGGTGGCTACACCTTC. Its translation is CASSLKEGAGGYTF.

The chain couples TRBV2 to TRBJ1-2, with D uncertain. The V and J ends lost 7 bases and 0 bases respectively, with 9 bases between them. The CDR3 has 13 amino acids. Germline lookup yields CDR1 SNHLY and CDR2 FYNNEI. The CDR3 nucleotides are TGTGCCAGCAACCGGGGAGCTAACTATGGCTACACCTTC. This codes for CASNRGANYGYTF.

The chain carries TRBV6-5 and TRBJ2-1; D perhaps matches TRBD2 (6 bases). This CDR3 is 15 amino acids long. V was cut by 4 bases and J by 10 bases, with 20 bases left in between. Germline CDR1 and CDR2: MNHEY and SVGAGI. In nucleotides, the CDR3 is TGTGCCAGCAGTTCCGCCTTACTACTAGCAGGCGAGCAGTTCTTC. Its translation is CASSSALLLAGEQFF.

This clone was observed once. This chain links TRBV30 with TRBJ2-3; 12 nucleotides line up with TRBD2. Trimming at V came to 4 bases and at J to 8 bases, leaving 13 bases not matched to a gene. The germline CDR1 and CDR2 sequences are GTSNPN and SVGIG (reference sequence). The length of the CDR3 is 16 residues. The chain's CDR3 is CAWKQGTSGRAGTQYF. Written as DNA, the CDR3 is TGTGCCTGGAAACAAGGGACTAGCGGGCGGGCTGGTACGCAGTATTTT.

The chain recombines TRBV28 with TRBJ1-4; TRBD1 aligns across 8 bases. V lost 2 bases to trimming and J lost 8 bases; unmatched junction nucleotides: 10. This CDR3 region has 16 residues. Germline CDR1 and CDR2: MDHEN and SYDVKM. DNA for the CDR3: TGTGCCAGCAGTTTACCTCAGGGGGCTGGGGACGAAAAACTGTTTTTT. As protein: CASSLPQGAGDEKLFF.

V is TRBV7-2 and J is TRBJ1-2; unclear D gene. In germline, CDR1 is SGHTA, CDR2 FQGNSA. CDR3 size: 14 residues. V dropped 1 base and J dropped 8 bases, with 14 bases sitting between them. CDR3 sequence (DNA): TGTGCCAGCAGCTTAGAGGCGACACTCAAGGGCTACACCTTC. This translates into CASSLEATLKGYTF.

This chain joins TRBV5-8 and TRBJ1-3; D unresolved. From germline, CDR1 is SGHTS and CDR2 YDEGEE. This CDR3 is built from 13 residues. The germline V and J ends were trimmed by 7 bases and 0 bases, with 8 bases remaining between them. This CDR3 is CASSYPSGNTIYF. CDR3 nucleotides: TGTGCCAGCTCGTATCCCTCTGGAAACACCATATATTTT.

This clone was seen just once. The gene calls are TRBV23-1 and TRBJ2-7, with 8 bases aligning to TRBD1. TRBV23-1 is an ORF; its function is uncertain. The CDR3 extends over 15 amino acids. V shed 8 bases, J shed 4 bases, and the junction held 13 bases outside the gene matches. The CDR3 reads CASAQSRDRRYEQYF. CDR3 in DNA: TGCGCCAGCGCACAGTCCCGGGACAGGCGGTACGAGCAGTACTTC.

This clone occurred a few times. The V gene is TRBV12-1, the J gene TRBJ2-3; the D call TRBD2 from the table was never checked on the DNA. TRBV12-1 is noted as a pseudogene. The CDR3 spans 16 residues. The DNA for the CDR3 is TGTGCCAGCAGCTGGGGAGGGAGCCTGAGCACAGATACGCAGTATTTT. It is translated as CASSWGGSLSTDTQYF.

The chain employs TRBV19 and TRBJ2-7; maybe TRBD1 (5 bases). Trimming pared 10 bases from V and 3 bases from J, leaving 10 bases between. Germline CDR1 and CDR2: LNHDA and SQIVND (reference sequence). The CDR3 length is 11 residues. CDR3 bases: TGTGCCACCCAGGACATCTACGAGCAGTACTTC. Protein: CATQDIYEQYF.

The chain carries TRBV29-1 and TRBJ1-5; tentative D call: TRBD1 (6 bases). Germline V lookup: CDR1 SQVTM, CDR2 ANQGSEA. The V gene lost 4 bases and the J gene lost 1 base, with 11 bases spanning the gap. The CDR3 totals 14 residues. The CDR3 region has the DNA TGCAGCGTTGGAACAGGGTCCAGCAATCAGCCCCAGCATTTT. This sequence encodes CSVGTGSSNQPQHF.